These T cell receptor beta chains were read from a single sample in a study of Ad26.COV2.S vaccination and SARS-CoV-2 variants. Measured with immunoSEQ multiplex PCR; TCRdb has only the in-frame clones, and not every one. Seen here are about 430,000 clones, around 90% observed once, and the top ten hold more than 10%. The specimen comprised peripheral blood, sampled in a trial of Ad26.COV2.S vaccine versus placebo. All receptors come from a person between 18 and 59 years old who received the Ad26.COV2.S COVID-19 vaccine or a placebo. Both conserved end residues are part of each CDR3. D genes are given only for firm matches. The size of a clone is reported for some rows only, either as once, few or many, or as a class for expanded clones.

.	TRBV7-9	.	TRBJ2-7	TGTGCCAGCAGTCAGACGTCTTCCTACGAGCAGTACTTC	CASSQTSSYEQYF
.	TRBV7-9	.	TRBJ2-7	TGTGCCAGCAGCTTAGCAGCACAGTCCTACGAGCAGTACTTC	CASSLAAQSYEQYF
.	TRBV28	.	TRBJ1-1	TGTGCCAGCAGTTTGGGGCAGGGAGGGACTGAAGCTTTCTTT	CASSLGQGGTEAFF
.	TRBV14	.	TRBJ2-3	TGTGCCAGCAGCCAAGAGGGCGAAGATACGCAGTATTTT	CASSQEGEDTQYF
.	TRBV27	.	TRBJ2-3	TGTGCCAGCAGTTTATCGGGGGATACGCAGTATTTT	CASSLSGDTQYF
TRBD1	TRBV7-8	.	TRBJ1-5	TGTGCCAGCAGTACAGGGGGACTCTATAGCAATCAGCCCCAGCATTTT	CASSTGGLYSNQPQHF
.	TRBV5-1	.	TRBJ1-1	TGCGCCAGCAGCTTGGCCCTGGGGTTCGGGACGAACACTGAAGCTTTCTTT	CASSLALGFGTNTEAFF
.	TRBV5-4	.	TRBJ1-6	TGTGCCAGCAGCTTATTTGGACCGCTGAATTCACCCCTCCACTTT	CASSLFGPLNSPLHF
.	TRBV24-1	.	TRBJ1-1	TGTGCCACCAGCGACCCCCGAGGGGGAGGGACTGAAGCTTTCTTT	CATSDPRGGGTEAFF
TRBD2	TRBV4-1	.	TRBJ2-5	TGCGCCAGCAGCATACTAGCGGGCCTACAAGAGACCCAGTACTTC	CASSILAGLQETQYF
TRBD2	TRBV5-8	.	TRBJ2-1	TGTGCCAGCAGCTTGAGACTAGCGACGAATGAGCAGTTCTTC	CASSLRLATNEQFF
.	TRBV4-2	.	TRBJ2-1	TGTGCCAGCAGCCTAACCCCTAGGGACTACAATGAGCAGTTCTTC	CASSLTPRDYNEQFF
TRBD2	TRBV2	.	TRBJ2-7	TGTGCCACCGATGGGTCCGGGACTACACAAAAGGAGCAGTACTTC	CATDGSGTTQKEQYF
.	TRBV20-1	.	TRBJ2-3	TGCAGTGCTGGGACAGATACGCAGTATTTT	CSAGTDTQYF
TRBD2	TRBV7-6	.	TRBJ2-3	TGTGCCAGCAGCTTAGTAGGGGGGACTAGCGGAGGAGATACGCAGTATTTT	CASSLVGGTSGGDTQYF
.	TRBV5-4	.	TRBJ1-5	TGTGCCACCTCGGTGGGGAGGGACCAGCCCCAGCATTTT	CATSVGRDQPQHF
TRBD2	TRBV7-3	.	TRBJ2-1	TGTGCCAGCAGCCCGGGACTAGCTGGCGACAATGAGCAGTTCTTC	CASSPGLAGDNEQFF
.	TRBV24-1	.	TRBJ2-1	TGTGCCACCAGTGATGGACTAGGGGGCTTCTCCTACAATGAGCAGTTCTTC	CATSDGLGGFSYNEQFF
TRBD2	TRBV30	.	TRBJ2-3	TGTGCCTGGAGTCCAGGGTGGACTAGCGGGAATTGGGATACGCAGTATTTT	CAWSPGWTSGNWDTQYF
.	TRBV18	.	TRBJ2-1	TGTGCCAGCTCACCATTGGATGAGCAGTTCTTC	CASSPLDEQFF
.	TRBV10-3	.	TRBJ2-1	TGTGCCATCACTAGGCAGGCGTACAATGAGCAGTTCTTC	CAITRQAYNEQFF
.	TRBV7-2	.	TRBJ2-7	TGTGCCAGCAGCTTACCAGACATCTACGAGCAGTACTTC	CASSLPDIYEQYF
.	TRBV27	.	TRBJ1-6	TGTGCCAGCAGTAACTCACTTCATAATTCACCCCTCCACTTT	CASSNSLHNSPLHF
.	TRBV27	.	TRBJ2-1	TGTGCCAGCAGTACACTATCAGGTAGCGCAAATGAGCAGTTCTTC	CASSTLSGSANEQFF
TRBD2	TRBV10-3	.	TRBJ2-2	TGTGCCATCAGTGAGTCTTGGAGCGGGAGTACCGGGGAGCTGTTTTTT	CAISESWSGSTGELFF
.	TRBV7-3	once	TRBJ2-2	TGTGCCAGCAGCTTAGGTAGCGACACCGGGGAGCTGTTTTTT	CASSLGSDTGELFF
.	TRBV4-1	.	TRBJ1-4	TGCGCCAGCAGTCGACCGGACGGGCTAAATGAAAAACTGTTTTTT	CASSRPDGLNEKLFF
TRBD2	TRBV9	.	TRBJ2-1	TGTGCCAGCAGCGACGTACTAGCGGGAAGCTACAATGAGCAGTTCTTC	CASSDVLAGSYNEQFF
TRBD1	TRBV5-1	.	TRBJ2-1	TGCGCCAGCAGCTCGGGACAGGGGCGCGGCGGGAGCCTGAATGAGCAGTTCTTC	CASSSGQGRGGSLNEQFF
.	TRBV18	.	TRBJ1-1	TGTGCCAGCTCACCAAGACAACAAGACACTGAAGCTTTCTTT	CASSPRQQDTEAFF
TRBD1	TRBV27	.	TRBJ2-3	TGTGCCAGCAGTTTTCAGGGGGCTTTTCCAGATACGCAGTATTTT	CASSFQGAFPDTQYF
.	TRBV5-4	.	TRBJ2-5	TGTGCCAGCAGCTTGGGGGGTTTCGAGACCCAGTACTTC	CASSLGGFETQYF